The 14 T cell receptor beta chains below come from one sample, sequenced in a study of blood T cells in healthy people across ages. Combining a sample-barcoded 5' primer with a J-beta primer mix, a second PCR ran for about 7 to 11 cycles. In TCRdb, the 5' RACE reads were re-called with MiXCR into one record per CDR3 protein. The profile covers around 800,000 distinct CDR3 sequences, with roughly 24% appearing a single time and 2.5% to 3.5% taken by the ten largest. These records were also assigned to another study, of T cells of mothers and their children.

Material: blood. Receptor source: a boy under 18 in good health.

This rearrangement joins TRBV6-6 to TRBJ1-4, with 7 bases lining up with TRBD1. Losses at the gene ends were 2 bases for V and 0 bases for J; bases not matched to a gene: 3. This CDR3 is 16 amino acids long. The germline CDR1 and CDR2 sequences are MNHNY and SVGAGI (reference sequence). In DNA form, the CDR3 reads TGTGCCAGCAGTTACCCGGGGACAGCAACTAATGAAAAACTGTTTTTT. Amino acid sequence: CASSYPGTATNEKLFF.

The V gene is TRBV6-6, the J gene TRBJ2-5, with 10 bases matching TRBD1. CDR1 is MNHNY, CDR2 SVGAGI, per germline (reference sequence). The length of the CDR3 is 15 residues. V lost 2 bases and J lost 6; bases outside the gene matches: 6. This chain's CDR3 is CASSYPGQGWQTQYF. In DNA, the CDR3 is TGTGCCAGCAGTTACCCGGGACAGGGGTGGCAGACCCAGTACTTC.

The chain combines TRBV12-5 with TRBJ2-1; no firm D call. Germline lookup yields CDR1 LGHNT and CDR2 FRNRAP. The V end was cut by 1 base, the J end by 5 bases, with 6 bases between. This CDR3 is 13 amino acids long. CDR3 in amino acids: CASGLGADNEQFF. The CDR3 DNA reads TGTGCTAGTGGTTTGGGGGCAGACAATGAGCAGTTCTTC.

This clonotype was detected a few times. The junction differs from germline at one of its ends, possibly a read error. The rearrangement joins TRBV20-1 to TRBJ1-4; D gene uncertain. CDR1 is DFQATT, CDR2 SNEGSKA, per germline (reference sequence). The CDR3 has 13 residues. The CDR3 sequence: CSATQRDNEKLSF. The CDR3 DNA sequence: TGCAGTGCTACGCAGAGGGATAATGAAAAACTGTCTTTT.

The V call is TRBV7-9, the J call TRBJ1-2; D is unresolved. V lost 0 bases to trimming and J lost 8 bases, with 13 bases between them. The germline V gene encodes CDR1 SEHNR and CDR2 FQNEAQ (reference sequence). This CDR3 region has 14 residues. As DNA, the CDR3 is TGTGCCAGCAGCTTAGCGCACAGCCTCATGGGCTACACCTTC. Translation gives CASSLAHSLMGYTF.

The rearrangement joins TRBV10-3 to TRBJ1-1; 7 nucleotides align to TRBD1. The CDR3 is 13 amino acids. V shed 4 bases, J shed 5 bases, and the junction held 4 bases outside the gene matches. Germline loops: CDR1 ENHRY, CDR2 SYGVKD. CDR3 residues: CAISGTGRTEAFF. For the CDR3, the DNA is TGTGCCATCAGTGGGACAGGCAGAACTGAAGCTTTCTTT.

This clonotype showed up just a few times. The rearrangement links TRBV6-6 to TRBJ2-5; D possibly uses TRBD1 or TRBD2 (6 bases each). CDR1 MNHNY and CDR2 SVGAGI come from the germline V gene (reference sequence). This CDR3 is built from 14 residues. V was trimmed by 8 bases and J by 9 bases, leaving 22 bases between them. The CDR3 DNA sequence: TGTGCCAGCCGTTCGATAGCAGGGGAGGAGGCCCAGTACTTC. It is translated as CASRSIAGEEAQYF.

The chain combines TRBV5-5 with TRBJ2-4; 9 nucleotides line up with TRBD2. The germline V gene has CDR1 SGHKS and CDR2 YYEKEE (reference sequence). Trimming at V came to 0 bases and at J to 8 bases, leaving 12 bases not matched to a gene. The CDR3 contains 17 residues. The CDR3 loop is CASSLEGSGGFVDIQYF. For the CDR3, the DNA is TGTGCCAGCAGCTTGGAGGGTAGCGGGGGATTTGTGGACATTCAGTACTTC.

The chain employs TRBV25-1 and TRBJ1-5; a weak D match, TRBD1 (5 bases). The germline V gene encodes CDR1 MGHDK and CDR2 SYGVNS. V gave up 1 base and J gave up 5 bases, with 9 bases separating them. The CDR3 totals 14 residues. The CDR3 nucleotides are TGTGCCAGCAGTGAATTAAGAGGGGATCAGCCCCAGCATTTT. Its protein is CASSELRGDQPQHF.

This clonotype showed up just a few times. The chain combines TRBV7-9 with TRBJ2-5; 10 bases are shared with TRBD2. CDR1 is SEHNR and CDR2 is FQNEAQ in the germline V gene (reference sequence). After removal of 5 bases from V and 3 bases from J, the junction contained 12 bases not matched to a gene. This CDR3 comprises 17 residues. The CDR3 reads CASSPGVAGGLKETQYF. CDR3 in DNA: TGTGCCAGCAGCCCAGGGGTAGCGGGGGGACTAAAAGAGACCCAGTACTTC.

This clonotype was observed a few times. This chain joins TRBV5-1 and TRBJ1-3, with 10 positions matching TRBD1. The junction had 5 bases not matched to a gene; V was cut back by 4 bases and J by 7 bases. In germline, CDR1 is SGHRS, CDR2 YFSETQ. The CDR3 contains 14 residues. The CDR3 DNA follows: TGCGCCAGCAGCCCGGGGACAGGGGCGAACACCATATATTTT. This encodes CASSPGTGANTIYF.

The chain couples TRBV14 to TRBJ2-5; no clear D. Germline lookup yields CDR1 SGHDN and CDR2 FVKESK. The CDR3 covers 13 residues. Trimming cost V 2 bases and J 7 bases, with 11 bases left between them. CDR3 in amino acids: CASSQFPGRTQYF. DNA of the CDR3: TGTGCCAGCAGCCAATTTCCTGGACGGACCCAGTACTTC.

This clonotype was seen only once. The CDR3 is CASSSYRRANYGYTF. CDR3 coding DNA: TGTGCCAGCAGCTCCTACCGTAGAGCTAACTATGGCTACACCTTC. The V call is TRBV5-4, the J call TRBJ1-2; no clear D. The CDR3 sequence is 15 residues long. Trimming removed 3 bases from V and 0 bases from J, with 12 bases in between. Germline V lookup: CDR1 SGHNT, CDR2 YYREEE (reference sequence).

This clonotype was counted between two and nine times. This sequence joins TRBV15 and TRBJ1-4; 8 bases are shared with TRBD1. J gave up 8 bases and V 5 bases, and 13 bases lay outside the gene matches. The germline V gene encodes CDR1 LNHNV and CDR2 YYDKDF (reference sequence). CDR3 length: 16 amino acids. CDR3 protein: CATSGGTTGVNEKLFF. The DNA of the CDR3 is TGTGCCACCAGCGGCGGGACGACAGGGGTAAACGAAAAACTGTTTTTT.